Detailed here is one TCR beta chain. This specimen belongs to a study of T cells in Graves' hyperthyroidism and ophthalmopathy. CDR1 is SGHTA and CDR2 is FQGNSA in the germline V gene. The CDR3 covers 13 residues. The ends lost 3 bases at V and 5 bases at J; junction bases unmatched: 1. The TCR beta CDR3 regions underwent amplification using RNA transcripts as the source. HTBI primers were employed in a first-round RT-PCR of the TCR CDR3. TCRdb independently ran MiXCR on the multiplex PCR reads; one entry per CDR3 protein. The sample carries hundreds of thousands of distinct CDR3 sequences, over 13% recorded once.

This clonotype was sampled from a man aged 45-65 years with Graves' ophthalmopathy. Sequencing was done on a sample of blood. The chain combines TRBV7-2 with TRBJ1-5, with 7 bases lining up with TRBD1. The CDR3 coding sequence is TGTGCCAGCAGCTTTACAGGGGATCAGCCCCAGCATTTT. Amino acids: CASSFTGDQPQHF.